Shown below are 22 T cell receptor beta chains from a single sample sequenced in a study of glioma-infiltrating T cells. Amplification of TCR alpha and beta CDR3 regions from RNA used iRepertoire nested multiplex PCR. TCRdb fed the multiplex PCR reads into MiXCR, producing one record per CDR3 protein. The sample yields about 3,600 distinct CDR3 sequences, around 30% seen once. The sequenced sample was glioma tissue, nonneoplastic brain tissue, or PBMCs (not recorded which). Source of these receptors: a human donor with low-grade glioma or glioblastoma, undergoing nonglioma brain surgery, or in good health (not recorded which).

This clonotype is deemed large. The chain uses TRBV27 and TRBJ1-5; maybe TRBD1 (6 bases). Germline-derived CDR1 and CDR2 are MNHEY and SMNVEV (reference sequence). There are 13 residues in the CDR3. Trimming took 7 bases from V and 4 from J, leaving 11 bases between them. The CDR3 nucleotides are TGTGCCAGCACTGGGCAGGGGAATCAGCCCCAGCATTTT. The encoded protein is CASTGQGNQPQHF.

The V gene is TRBV20-1, the J gene TRBJ1-2; D is perhaps TRBD1 (6 bases). Germline CDR1 reads DFQATT; CDR2 reads SNEGSKA (reference sequence). The CDR3 loop spans 11 amino acids. V gave up 5 bases and J gave up 9 bases, with 13 bases separating them. The CDR3 here is CSAAYRASYTF. The CDR3 coding sequence is TGCAGTGCTGCGTACAGGGCTAGCTACACCTTC.

This clonotype has at least ten counts. V usage is TRBV12-3 or TRBV12-4 and J usage is TRBJ2-7, with 10 bases that match TRBD1. The junction had 8 bases not matched to a gene; V was cut back by 4 bases and J by 5 bases. This CDR3 is built from 15 residues. The DNA of the CDR3 is TGTGCCAGCAGTTCTCGGGACAGGGGTAGCCACGAGCAGTACTTC. Translating it yields CASSSRDRGSHEQYF.

The rearrangement uses TRBV6-1 and TRBJ2-3, with D uncertain. The V gene's germline CDR1 is MNHNS and CDR2 SASEGT. There are 14 residues in the CDR3. V lost 4 bases and J lost 2, with 10 bases in between. In DNA form, the CDR3 reads TGTGCCAGCAGTGGAGCCAATACCACAGATACGCAGTATTTT. It encodes CASSGANTTDTQYF.

V is TRBV6-5 and J is TRBJ2-1; 7 nucleotides agree with TRBD1. Germline V gene data show CDR1 as MNHEY and CDR2 as SVGAGI. The CDR3 loop spans 13 amino acids. Losses at the gene ends were 6 bases for V and 4 bases for J; bases not matched to a gene: 3. In nucleotides, the CDR3 is TGTGCCAGCAGCGGGACAGCTTACAATGAGCAGTTCTTC. Protein: CASSGTAYNEQFF.

Judged by abundance, this clonotype is medium-sized. The gene calls are TRBV4-3 and TRBJ1-5, with D possibly matching TRBD1 (6 bases). Per germline, CDR1 LGHNA and CDR2 YSLEER. V shed 0 bases and J shed 3 bases, with 12 bases lying between them. The CDR3 totals 16 residues. CDR3 residues: CASSQDWGQSNQPQHF. CDR3 in DNA: TGCGCCAGCAGCCAAGATTGGGGGCAGTCCAATCAGCCCCAGCATTTT.

The chain uses TRBV6-6 and TRBJ1-4; D remains ambiguous. Germline CDR1 and CDR2: MNHNY and SVGAGI (reference sequence). V dropped 0 bases and J dropped 3 bases, with 14 bases sitting between them. The CDR3 totals 17 residues. CDR3 in DNA: TGTGCCAGCAGTTACTCCCCCCACGGGTTACCTAATGAAAAACTGTTTTTT. It specifies CASSYSPHGLPNEKLFF.

Comments on this clonotype: This may come from a read error, since a much larger clone is one base off. The chain has TRBV29-1 and TRBJ2-1; D unresolved. The V end was cut by 6 bases, the J end by 13 bases, with 19 bases between. CDR3 length: 12 residues. CDR1 is SQVTM, CDR2 ANQGSEA, per germline. For the CDR3, the DNA is TGCAGCGTGGCCCCTTCCCAAGAGACCCAGTTCTTC. Protein: CSVAPSQETQFF.

The chain is built from TRBV4-2 and TRBJ2-7; D may be TRBD1 or TRBD2 (5 bases each). Germline V gene sequence: CDR1 LGHNA, CDR2 YNFKEQ. The CDR3 consists of 14 residues. V was trimmed by 5 bases and J by 3 bases, leaving 14 bases between them. The CDR3 bases are TGTGCCAGCAGCTTACAAGGGACGTGCTACGAGCAGTACTTC. Its protein is CASSLQGTCYEQYF.

In this sample, this clonotype is medium-sized. The V call is TRBV7-6, the J call TRBJ1-6; tentative D call: TRBD1 (6 bases). V gave up 5 bases and J gave up 5 bases, with 13 bases separating them. This CDR3 is built from 15 residues. Germline V gene lookup returns CDR1 SGHVS and CDR2 FNYEAQ. This CDR3 reads CASSGQQGNNSPLHF. As DNA, the CDR3 is TGTGCCAGCAGCGGACAACAGGGAAATAATTCACCCCTCCACTTT. Drawing the rest from reference TRBV7-6 and TRBJ1-6, the complete variable domain is GAGVSQSPRYKVTKRGQDVALRCDPISGHVSLYWYRQALGQGPEFLTYFNYEAQQDKSGLPNDRFSAERPEGSISTLTIQRTEQRDSAMYRCASSGQQGNNSPLHFGNGTRLTVT.

This chain joins TRBV6-1 and TRBJ1-6; no clear D gene. Germline V gene sequence: CDR1 MNHNS, CDR2 SASEGT. The CDR3 loop spans 14 amino acids. Trimming took 7 bases from V and 0 from J, leaving 7 bases between them. This CDR3 is CASTRGSYNSPLHF. The CDR3, as DNA: TGTGCCAGCACTCGGGGCTCCTATAATTCACCCCTCCACTTT.

This clonotype is labeled large. The CDR3 DNA sequence: TGTGCCAGCAGTGCCCTGGTAGGGTATAGCAATCAGCCCCAGCATTTT. This encodes CASSALVGYSNQPQHF. The chain combines TRBV6-1 with TRBJ1-5, with D unclear. Germline-derived CDR1 and CDR2 are MNHNS and SASEGT. This CDR3 contains 16 residues. The V end lost 4 bases, the J end lost 0 bases, and 13 bases lay between the germline ends.

This clonotype showed up many times. The chain recombines TRBV7-6 with TRBJ1-3; possible D gene TRBD1, 6 bases. Looked up from germline, CDR1 is SGHVS and CDR2 is FNYEAQ. The CDR3 consists of 16 residues. The germline V and J ends were trimmed by 2 bases and 3 bases, with 14 bases remaining between them. The CDR3 DNA reads as TGTGCCAGCAGCTTAACGGGACATTCAGTTGGAAACACCATATATTTT. It yields the protein CASSLTGHSVGNTIYF.

This clonotype was observed once. The CDR3 end shows no conserved phenylalanine or tryptophan, and so a read error is likely. The gene calls are TRBV4-1 and TRBJ2-7; unclear D gene. The CDR3 extends over 15 amino acids. The germline gives CDR1 MGHRA, CDR2 YSYEKL. Trimming took off 5 bases at V and 4 bases at J, with 18 bases between the two ends. The CDR3 DNA reads as TGCGCCAGCAGCGAATCCGTAGGCAGCTCATACGAGCAGTACCTC. Its protein is CASSESVGSSYEQYL.

This clonotype was counted at least ten times. The chain combines TRBV7-3 with TRBJ1-1; 7 nucleotides match TRBD1. The CDR3 spans 14 residues. J gave up 3 bases and V 2 bases, and 3 bases lay outside the gene matches. CDR1 and CDR2 from the germline V gene are SGHTA and FQGTGA. As DNA, the CDR3 is TGTGCCAGCAGCTTATATGGGACAGACACTGAAGCTTTCTTT. This gives the protein CASSLYGTDTEAFF.

Ten or more counts support this clonotype. This chain uses TRBV19 with TRBJ2-7; weak D call: TRBD2 (5 bases). Germline V gives CDR1 LNHDA, CDR2 SQIVND (reference sequence). The CDR3 length is 12 residues. V shed 4 bases and J shed 1 base, with 5 bases lying between them. The CDR3 sequence is CASSTGSYEQYF. DNA of the CDR3: TGTGCCAGTAGTACGGGGTCCTACGAGCAGTACTTC.

This clonotype was seen many times. This chain joins TRBV10-3 and TRBJ1-2, with 8 nucleotides matching TRBD1. Per the germline V gene, CDR1 is ENHRY and CDR2 is SYGVKD. Trimming took 6 bases from V and 0 from J; bases not matched to a gene: 3. This CDR3 comprises 14 residues. CDR3 sequence reads: CAISADRANYGYTF. The CDR3 nucleotides read TGTGCCATCAGCGCGGACAGGGCTAACTATGGCTACACCTTC.

This clonotype is medium-sized within its sample. The gene calls are TRBV6-1 and TRBJ2-7; D possibly uses TRBD1 or TRBD2 (5 bases each). Between the trimmed V and J ends, which lost 5 bases and 0 bases, there was a span of 20 bases. Per the germline V gene, CDR1 is MNHNS and CDR2 is SASEGT. This CDR3 has 17 residues. The CDR3: CASSSPTGTASSYEQYF. Here the CDR3 DNA reads TGTGCCAGCAGTTCCCCTACCGGGACCGCGAGCTCCTACGAGCAGTACTTC.

This clonotype rates as medium-sized. V is TRBV7-2 and J is TRBJ2-7; D is uncertain. Trimming left V 8 bases short and J 2 bases short, with 19 bases between. Per the germline V gene, CDR1 is SGHTA and CDR2 is FQGNSA. The CDR3 is 15 amino acids. For the CDR3, the DNA is TGTGCCAGCCACGACTCTACAGCGAGGCCCTACGAGCAGTACTTC. Translation gives CASHDSTARPYEQYF.

V is TRBV10-3 and J is TRBJ2-5, with 7 bases that match TRBD1. In germline, CDR1 is ENHRY, CDR2 SYGVKD. V lost 6 bases and J lost 5; bases outside the gene matches: 6. The CDR3 totals 13 residues. The CDR3 sequence is CAISETGPETQYF. CDR3 in DNA: TGTGCCATCAGCGAGACAGGGCCCGAGACCCAGTACTTC.

This clonotype is large by share. The V and J genes are TRBV20-1 and TRBJ1-5, with a possible D match to TRBD1 (6 bases). V was shortened by 5 bases and J by 3 bases, with 11 bases between the two germline ends. The CDR3 extends over 13 amino acids. In germline, CDR1 is DFQATT, CDR2 SNEGSKA (reference sequence). CDR3 in amino acids: CSAAWDNNQPQHF. The CDR3 DNA follows: TGCAGTGCTGCTTGGGACAACAATCAGCCCCAGCATTTT.

This clonotype is categorized as medium-sized. The chain is built from TRBV2 and TRBJ2-5, with 12 bases matching TRBD2. J was trimmed by 1 base and V by 6 bases; bases with no gene match: 3. The CDR3 consists of 15 residues. CDR1 and CDR2 (germline): SNHLY, FYNNEI. CDR3 in DNA: TGTGCCAGCAGGGTGACTAGCGGGAGCCAAGAGACCCAGTACTTC. Its protein is CASRVTSGSQETQYF. The whole variable domain, remainder taken from reference TRBV2 and TRBJ2-5, is EPEVTQTPSHQVTQMGQEVILRCVPISNHLYFYWYRQILGQKVEFLVSFYNNEISEKSEIFDDQFSVERPDGSNFTLKIRSTKLEDSAMYFCASRVTSGSQETQYFGPGTRLLVL.